This TCR beta chain was documented in a study of blood T cell repertoires in COVID-19. Here immunoSEQ multiplex PCR was the method, and the copy in TCRdb shows in-frame clones only, minus some. Of over 150,000 clones in the sample, approximately 84% are singletons; the top ten hold roughly 7%. All recovered Cohort 3 donors got two negative PCRs, got clearance, or saw symptom resolution. Germline CDR1 and CDR2: LGHNA and YNFKEQ. Between the trimmed V and J ends, which lost 0 bases and 0 bases, there was a span of 18 bases. The CDR3 covers 18 residues. Input material: PBMCs or T cells enriched from blood (not recorded which). The origin of this receptor is a woman aged 45-65 years who had recovered from COVID-19. The chain carries TRBV4-2 and TRBJ2-7; D unclear. CDR3 residues: CASSQDIEFAFDSYEQYF. Written as DNA, the CDR3 is TGTGCCAGCAGCCAAGATATAGAGTTTGCTTTCGACTCCTACGAGCAGTACTTC.